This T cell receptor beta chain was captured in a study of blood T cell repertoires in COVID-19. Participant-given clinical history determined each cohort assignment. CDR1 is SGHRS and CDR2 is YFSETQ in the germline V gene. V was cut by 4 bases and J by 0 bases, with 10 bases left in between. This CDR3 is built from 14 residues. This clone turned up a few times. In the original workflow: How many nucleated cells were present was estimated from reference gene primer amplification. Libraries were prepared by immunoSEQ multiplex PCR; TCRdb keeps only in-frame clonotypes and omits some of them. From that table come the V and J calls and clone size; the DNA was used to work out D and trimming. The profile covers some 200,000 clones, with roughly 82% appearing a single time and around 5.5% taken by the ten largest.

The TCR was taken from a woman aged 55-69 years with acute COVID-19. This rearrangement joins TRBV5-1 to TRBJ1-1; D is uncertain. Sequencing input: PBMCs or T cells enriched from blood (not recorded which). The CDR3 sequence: CASSQVGLNTEAFF. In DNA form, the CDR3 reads TGCGCCAGCAGCCAGGTGGGCCTGAACACTGAAGCTTTCTTT. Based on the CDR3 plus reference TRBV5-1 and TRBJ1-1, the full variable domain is KAGVTQTPRYLIKTRGQQVTLSCSPISGHRSVSWYQQTPGQGLQFLFEYFSETQRNKGNFPGRFSGRQFSNSRSEMNVSTLELGDSALYLCASSQVGLNTEAFFGQGTRLTVV.